The T cell receptor (beta chain) under discussion was sequenced for a study of blood T cell repertoires in COVID-19. Study overall: Samples representing acute and convalescent COVID-19 were sourced from the United States, Italy and Spain. PBMCs, B-cell-depleted T cells, or T cells provided the cDNA or gDNA that made up the material.

Only a few counts were recorded for this clone. Per the authors' pipeline: For nucleated cells, counts were estimated from reference gene primer amplification. Clones were sequenced by immunoSEQ multiplex PCR, and TCRdb holds only the in-frame ones, with some missing. That table gives V, J and clone size, and the DNA gave D and trimming. The table includes about 350,000 clones, about 90% detected once. Per germline, CDR1 MNHEY and CDR2 SVGEGT. The CDR3 contains 16 residues. V lost 2 bases, J lost 4 bases, and 17 bases lay in between. The gene calls are TRBV6-2 or TRBV6-3 and TRBJ1-2, with D maybe TRBD1 (6 bases). The clonotype originates from a woman younger than 35 who had recovered from COVID-19. What was sequenced was peripheral blood. The CDR3 sequence: CASSYAGADRIYGYTF. The CDR3 nucleotides read TGTGCCAGCAGTTACGCCGGGGCAGACAGGATCTATGGCTACACCTTC.